Below are 22 T cell receptor beta chains sequenced from a single sample in a study of CD8 T cells in Susac syndrome. Reverse transcription of roughly 0.5 to 1 ug RNA was carried out with random hexamers. In TCRdb, the immunoSEQ multiplex PCR reads were re-called with MiXCR into one record per CDR3 protein. The table includes under 200,000 distinct CDR3 sequences, approximately 95% detected once. The material sequenced was CD4+ T cells from PBMCs. Receptors were obtained from a human donor with Susac syndrome.

This clonotype is a singleton in its sample. This rearrangement joins TRBV30 to TRBJ2-4, with no clear D. The CDR3 spans 14 residues. Germline values: CDR1 GTSNPN, CDR2 SVGIG (reference sequence). The germline V and J ends were trimmed by 4 bases and 4 bases, with 14 bases remaining between them. The CDR3 sequence: CAWTVQGNKNIQYF. CDR3 DNA: TGTGCCTGGACCGTTCAAGGCAATAAAAACATTCAGTACTTC.

V gene TRBV5-4 combines with J gene TRBJ2-7, with 8 nucleotides matching TRBD1. The V gene's germline CDR1 is SGHNT and CDR2 YYREEE (reference sequence). This CDR3 region has 11 residues. The CDR3 loop is CPRQGFYEQYV. The CDR3 DNA follows: TGTCCCAGACAGGGGTTTTACGAGCAGTACGTC.

The gene calls are TRBV14 and TRBJ1-1; unclear D gene. The V gene's germline CDR1 is SGHDN and CDR2 FVKESK. The CDR3 loop spans 14 amino acids. V dropped 2 bases and J dropped 1 base, with 8 bases sitting between them. The CDR3 here is CASSQTPRNTEAFF. The CDR3 DNA reads as TGTGCCAGCAGCCAAACGCCAAGGAACACTGAAGCTTTCTTT. Full variable domain (remainder filled in from reference TRBV14 and TRBJ1-1): EAGVTQFPSHSVIEKGQTVTLRCDPISGHDNLYWYRRVMGKEIKFLLHFVKESKQDESGMPNNRFLAERTGGTYSTLKVQPAELEDSGVYFCASSQTPRNTEAFFGQGTRLTVV.

V is TRBV9 and J is TRBJ1-5, with TRBD1 as a possible D gene (5 bases). With 3 bases removed from V and 4 bases from J, the gap between germline ends came to 11 bases. Germline V gene data show CDR1 as SGDLS and CDR2 as YYNGEE. CDR3 size: 14 residues. CDR3 nucleotides: TGTGCCAGCAGCGGGGGCCGAGGAAATCAGCCCCAGCATTTT. Protein: CASSGGRGNQPQHF. Looking up the rest from reference TRBV9 and TRBJ1-5 gives the full variable domain: DSGVTQTPKHLITATGQRVTLRCSPRSGDLSVYWYQQSLDQGLQFLIQYYNGEERAKGNILERFSAQQFPDLHSELNLSSLELGDSALYFCASSGGRGNQPQHFGDGTRLSIL.

The chain couples TRBV12-3 or TRBV12-4 to TRBJ2-7, with unresolved D. Deletions cut 6 bases from V and 9 bases from J, with 30 bases between. The CDR3 totals 17 residues. Here the CDR3 reads CASSPNVNRPAPTGQYF. CDR3 bases: TGTGCCAGCAGCCCTAACGTAAATCGGCCAGCCCCTACGGGGCAGTACTTC.

This clonotype was seen only a few times. The V gene is TRBV6-1, the J gene TRBJ2-5, with D possibly matching TRBD1 (7 bases). This CDR3 contains 14 residues. V dropped 5 bases and J dropped 2 bases, with 12 bases sitting between them. Germline assignment: CDR1 MNHNS and CDR2 SASEGT. CDR3 sequence reads: CASSSPGGQETQYF. CDR3 bases: TGTGCCAGCAGTTCCCCAGGGGGGCAAGAGACCCAGTACTTC.

This clonotype appeared once. The chain links TRBV6-5 to TRBJ2-7; 8 bases are shared with TRBD2. CDR1 and CDR2 (germline): MNHEY, SVGAGI. CDR3 length equals 14 residues. Trimming at V came to 5 bases and at J to 1 base, leaving 4 bases not matched to a gene. The CDR3 DNA reads as TGTGCCAGCAGTCGCGGACTAGCTTCCTACGAGCAGTACTTC. Protein sequence: CASSRGLASYEQYF.

The J gene is TRBJ1-5, the V gene TRBV30; no reliable D call. This CDR3 spans 13 amino acids. Germline values: CDR1 GTSNPN, CDR2 SVGIG (reference sequence). Trimming shortened V by 0 bases and J by 5 bases, and 8 bases separated the two germline ends. CDR3 residues: CAWSVGPDQPQHF. As DNA, the CDR3 is TGTGCCTGGAGTGTAGGTCCCGATCAGCCCCAGCATTTT.

The V call is TRBV30, the J call TRBJ1-5; D possibly corresponds to TRBD1 (5 bases). Germline CDR1 is GTSNPN and CDR2 is SVGIG (reference sequence). The V end was cut by 1 base, the J end by 1 base, with 5 bases between. This CDR3 is 13 amino acids long. This CDR3 is CAWSGDSNQPQHF. CDR3 bases: TGTGCCTGGAGTGGGGACAGCAATCAGCCCCAGCATTTT.

V gene TRBV5-1 combines with J gene TRBJ1-1, with 7 nucleotides matching TRBD1. Germline-derived CDR1 and CDR2 are SGHRS and YFSETQ. This CDR3 comprises 14 residues. After removal of 1 base from V and 9 bases from J, the junction contained 9 bases not matched to a gene. The chain's CDR3 is CASSLPTGTEKAFF. CDR3 nucleotides: TGCGCCAGCAGCTTGCCGACCGGGACAGAGAAAGCTTTCTTT.

The rearrangement joins TRBV4-3 to TRBJ2-3; 8 bases map to TRBD1. V dropped 0 bases and J dropped 5; count of bases not matched to a gene: 7. This CDR3 is built from 16 residues. CDR1 is LGHNA, CDR2 YSLEER, per germline. CDR3 in DNA: TGCGCCAGCAGCCAAGAGGGTAGACAGGGGCAAGATACGCAGTATTTT. Its protein is CASSQEGRQGQDTQYF.

This clonotype was detected only once. The J gene is TRBJ2-3, the V gene TRBV29-1, with TRBD2 matching over 7 bases. There are 14 residues in the CDR3. Germline V lookup: CDR1 SQVTM, CDR2 ANQGSEA. The V and J ends lost 1 base and 5 bases, in that order; junction bases with no gene match: 6. The CDR3 protein is CSVEGRGRRDTQYF. CDR3 sequence (DNA): TGCAGCGTTGAAGGGCGGGGGAGGAGAGATACGCAGTATTTT.

The chain joins TRBV20-1 to TRBJ2-7; the match to TRBD1 covers 8 bases. This CDR3 comprises 13 residues. Per germline, CDR1 DFQATT and CDR2 SNEGSKA (reference sequence). The V gene end was trimmed by 5 bases and the J gene end by 3 bases; junction bases not matched to a gene: 6. The CDR3 here is CSAGGQVGYEQYF. The CDR3, as DNA: TGCAGTGCTGGGGGACAGGTGGGCTACGAGCAGTACTTC.

The chain joins TRBV29-1 to TRBJ1-1; D is unresolved. CDR1 SQVTM and CDR2 ANQGSEA come from the germline V gene. The length of the CDR3 is 12 residues. The V end was cut by 6 bases, the J end by 3 bases, with 11 bases between. This CDR3 reads CSVQSGYTEAFF. The DNA of the CDR3 is TGCAGCGTGCAGTCCGGTTACACTGAAGCTTTCTTT.

The V gene is TRBV6-2 or TRBV6-3, the J gene TRBJ1-5; possible D gene TRBD1, 5 bases. V lost 6 bases and J 4 bases, leaving 7 bases between the germline ends. Germline V gene data show CDR1 as MNHEY and CDR2 as SVGEGT. This CDR3 contains 12 residues. Written as DNA, the CDR3 is TGTGCCAGCAGAGGGGCGAATCAGCCCCAGCATTTT. Translated: CASRGANQPQHF.

This rearrangement joins TRBV29-1 to TRBJ2-6; TRBD1 matches 11 bases. There are 16 residues in the CDR3. With 7 bases clipped from V and 0 bases from J, the junction kept 5 bases outside the gene matches. Germline values: CDR1 SQVTM, CDR2 ANQGSEA. The CDR3 loop is CSAGTGGLSGANVLTF. For the CDR3, the DNA is TGCAGCGCTGGGACAGGGGGTCTCTCTGGGGCCAACGTCCTGACTTTC. The whole variable domain, remainder taken from reference TRBV29-1 and TRBJ2-6, is SAVISQKPSRDICQRGTSLTIQCQVDSQVTMMFWYRQQPGQSLTLIATANQGSEATYESGFVIDKFPISRPNLTFSTLTVSNMSPEDSSIYLCSAGTGGLSGANVLTFGAGSRLTVL.

The chain links TRBV14 to TRBJ2-1, with 8 bases matching TRBD2. The CDR3 sequence is 15 residues long. V lost 4 bases, J lost 6 bases, and 8 bases stayed unmatched. Germline lookup yields CDR1 SGHDN and CDR2 FVKESK. The CDR3 spells CASSRSGSALNEQFF. Here the CDR3 DNA reads TGTGCCAGCAGCCGGAGCGGGAGTGCCCTCAATGAGCAGTTCTTC. Full variable domain (remainder filled in from reference TRBV14 and TRBJ2-1): EAGVTQFPSHSVIEKGQTVTLRCDPISGHDNLYWYRRVMGKEIKFLLHFVKESKQDESGMPNNRFLAERTGGTYSTLKVQPAELEDSGVYFCASSRSGSALNEQFFGPGTRLTVL.

V is TRBV20-1 and J is TRBJ2-3; D ambiguous. This CDR3 is 13 amino acids long. In germline, CDR1 is DFQATT, CDR2 SNEGSKA (reference sequence). The V end was cut by 7 bases, the J end by 6 bases, with 17 bases between. CDR3 nucleotide sequence: TGCAGTGTTTGCCCCCCCATCGCGGATACGCAGTATTTT. This translates into CSVCPPIADTQYF.

V gene TRBV2 combines with J gene TRBJ2-5, with 8 nucleotides matching TRBD1. This CDR3 spans 15 amino acids. J was trimmed by 5 bases and V by 6 bases; bases with no gene match: 11. Germline values: CDR1 SNHLY, CDR2 FYNNEI. The CDR3 DNA follows: TGTGCCAGCAGATCCGGACAGGGCAGTTGGGAGACCCAGTACTTC. Translated: CASRSGQGSWETQYF.

The J gene is TRBJ1-5, the V gene TRBV20-1; unclear D gene. The V gene lost 6 bases and the J gene lost 6 bases, with 15 bases spanning the gap. The CDR3 has 13 amino acids. In germline, CDR1 is DFQATT, CDR2 SNEGSKA (reference sequence). The CDR3 reads CSATFRGRQPQHF. The CDR3 nucleotides read TGCAGTGCCACCTTTAGAGGTCGTCAGCCCCAGCATTTT.

The genes are TRBV27 and TRBJ1-1; 7 nucleotides match TRBD1. Germline V gene lookup returns CDR1 MNHEY and CDR2 SMNVEV (reference sequence). The ends lost 4 bases at V and 3 bases at J; junction bases unmatched: 2. This CDR3 has 13 residues. DNA for the CDR3: TGTGCCAGCAGTTACACAGGGGACACTGAAGCTTTCTTT. Protein: CASSYTGDTEAFF.

The V and J genes are TRBV30 and TRBJ2-1, with 8 bases lining up with TRBD2. V was pared by 3 bases and J by 3 bases, with 7 bases of the junction left unmatched. CDR1 is GTSNPN and CDR2 is SVGIG in the germline V gene (reference sequence). CDR3 size: 15 residues. This CDR3 is CAWRQSGRGYNEQFF. The CDR3, as DNA: TGTGCCTGGAGGCAGAGCGGGAGAGGCTACAATGAGCAGTTCTTC. The full variable domain, completed using reference TRBV30 and TRBJ2-1, is SQTIHQWPATLVQPVGSPLSLECTVEGTSNPNLYWYRQAAGRGLQLLFYSVGIGQISSEVPQNLSASRPQDRQFILSSKKLLLSDSGFYLCAWRQSGRGYNEQFFGPGTRLTVL.